This T cell receptor (beta chain) was sequenced in a study of Tregs in tolerant kidney transplant recipients. As concerns this clone: The target antigen is unknown.

Method: immunoSEQ multiplex PCR; TCRdb's copy keeps in-frame clones and lacks some. This table has 85,000 to 90,000 clones, more than 90% appearing once. The study, taken as a whole, reports: The most relevant donor-specific Treg TCRbeta repertoire apparently came from expansion with activated donor B cells. This study did not directly address biological reproducibility.

Thawed PBMCs were FACS-sorted into unstimulated CD4+CD25+CD127- regulatory T cells, CD4+CD25- non-regulatory cells, CD4 and CD8 cells. CDR1 is SGHTS and CDR2 is YDEGEE in the germline V gene. Unmatched junction bases numbered 21, after V lost 4 bases and J lost 6 bases. The CDR3 has 18 amino acids. Specimen: CD8+ T cells from blood. V usage is TRBV5-8 and J usage is TRBJ2-7; 8 bases match TRBD1. The sequence was obtained from a human donor in good health. The CDR3 bases are TGTGCCAGCAGCCCCCCGAAATTAGACAGGGGATGGGTGATCGAGCAGTACTTC. This encodes CASSPPKLDRGWVIEQYF.